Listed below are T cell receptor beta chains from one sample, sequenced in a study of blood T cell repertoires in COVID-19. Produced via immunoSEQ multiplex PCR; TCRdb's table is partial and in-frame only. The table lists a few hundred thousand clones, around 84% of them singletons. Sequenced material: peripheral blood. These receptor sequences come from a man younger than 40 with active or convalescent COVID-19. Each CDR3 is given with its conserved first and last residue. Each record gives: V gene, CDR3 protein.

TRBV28	CASKGRGNTRQPQHF
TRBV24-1	CATSDPKAGSLNEQFF
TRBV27	CASSFSQGQVYGYTF
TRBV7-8	CASSLAGTSGRNTQYF
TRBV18	CASSPPGQRYEQYF
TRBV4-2	CASSQQLAGSPYEQYF
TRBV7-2	CASSLRDRGSTKRETQYF
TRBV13	CASSLSGLASSEQYF
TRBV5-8	CASSLGVAAYNEQFF
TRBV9	CASSPRVTRSSNEKLFF
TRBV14	CASSRDPGGTEAFF
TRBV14	CASSQGGLRYF
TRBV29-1	CSVDSGGEQFF
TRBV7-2	CASSSDRGTGNTIYF
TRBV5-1	CASSSKQGPSGANVLTF
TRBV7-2	CASSYARVSGANVLTF
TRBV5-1	CASSLGDRGRTDTQYF
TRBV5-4	CASSPGTGTDTQYF
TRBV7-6	CASSSTGGATDTQYF
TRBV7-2	CASRENRGGNSPLHF
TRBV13	CASSLYRDSPSYEQYF
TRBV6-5	CASSPASSYNSPLHF
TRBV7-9	CASSLRLAGTSYNEQFF
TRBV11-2	CASSLRRDRSNYGYTF
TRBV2	CASSGQGLETQYF
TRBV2	CASSAEETGGLGYTF
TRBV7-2	CASSLGPGQGADTQYF
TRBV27	CASSFSELAGTDTQYF
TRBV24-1	CATSDPPGQGAGSPLFTF
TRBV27	CASRATSGRYEQYF
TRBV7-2	CASSLEGQASNQPQHF
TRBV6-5	CAIGWSSEGLF
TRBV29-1	CSVDGGSSYNEQFF
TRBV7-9	CASSLFLAGEAYF
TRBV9	CASSTNYRTSWDEQFF
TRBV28	CASSSTGTANTEAFF
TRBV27	CASSLGGTYNEQFF
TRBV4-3	CASSQVRGLAPTEAFF
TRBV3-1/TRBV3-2	CASSQDLGGSSYNEQFF
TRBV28	CASSLPASGIQETQYF
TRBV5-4	CASSLDSSGRAGDTQYF
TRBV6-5	CATRGTGALSYGYTF
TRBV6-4	CASSESGGADTQYF
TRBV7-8	CASSIAGLAGAYEQYF
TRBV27	CASSLWGHEYEQYF
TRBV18	CASSPQTDYGYTF
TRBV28	CASSLTLPGGAGSNQPQHF
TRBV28	CASSSTTGETEAFF
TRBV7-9	CASSLDRGRLF
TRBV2	CASKWTGGGEETQYF
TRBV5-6	CASSLERHWGEAGYTF
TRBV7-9	CASSLPNSGANNEQFF
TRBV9	CASSATGGEQYF
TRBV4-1	CASSHDRGLEAFF
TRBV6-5	CASGRVAPLEQYF
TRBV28	CASSFRQGLGTGELFF
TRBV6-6	CASSRVTGQGMVVVTGELFF
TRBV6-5	CASRRQAEQYF
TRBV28	CASSLGTSGWYTDTQYF
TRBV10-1	CASSGGTERYEQYF